This T cell receptor (beta chain) derives from a study of blood T cell repertoires in COVID-19. CDR1 is MNHNY, CDR2 SVGAGI, per germline (reference sequence). The CDR3 sequence is 14 residues long. J gave up 7 bases and V 5 bases, and 5 bases lay outside the gene matches. This table comes from immunoSEQ multiplex PCR, and its TCRdb copy is limited to in-frame clones, with some not included. Found here are under 400,000 clones, around 87% of them singletons; the top ten hold more than 1.5%. This sequence originates from a man in his forties or fifties in a cohort exposed to, infected with or recovered from COVID-19 (not recorded which). The specimen sequenced was PBMCs or T cells enriched from blood (not recorded which). The chain employs TRBV6-6 and TRBJ2-1, with 10 bases matching TRBD1. Written as DNA, the CDR3 is TGTGCCAGCAGTCCGGACAGGGGGAGGAATGAGCAGTTCTTC. Translated: CASSPDRGRNEQFF.